This TCR beta chain stems from a study of CD8+ T cells in alopecia areata. Once RNA had been extracted, it was reverse transcribed into cDNA to act as the sequencing template. The method was immunoSEQ multiplex PCR; TCRdb's version includes in-frame clones alone and lacks a portion of them. The table has about 200,000 clones, 60% to 70% seen once. Treatment here: oral pan-JAK inhibitor, 5-10 mg twice daily. CDR1 is SNHLY and CDR2 is FYNNEI in the germline V gene. CDR3 length: 14 amino acids. Trimming at V came to 7 bases and at J to 4 bases, leaving 6 bases not matched to a gene. This material consisted of CD4+ T cells sorted from blood, taken at week 4, from a patient treated with tofacitinib. This sequence was found in a human donor with alopecia areata. The rearrangement joins TRBV2 to TRBJ2-4; 8 bases map to TRBD1. This CDR3 is CASKERQGKNIQYF. The CDR3 DNA reads as TGTGCCAGCAAAGAGAGACAGGGGAAAAACATTCAGTACTTC.